The subject of this entry is one T cell receptor (beta chain). The antigen it binds to is not known. Base qualities are not provided; no much larger clone lies one nucleotide away. This entry comes from a study of control samples from healthy donors and cancer patients (dated by TCRdb to the early 2020s). The CDR3 has 14 amino acids, counting the end cysteine and phenylalanine. CDR3 DNA is the only sequence kept; it has 42 bases, read in frame from the first base. Here V drops 2 bases and J drops 2 bases, and the junction holds 0 bases not matched to any gene. Per the germline V gene, MDHEN is the CDR1 and SYDVKM is the CDR2. The library came from the immunoSEQ multiplex PCR assay. The immuneACCESS repertoire file appears here via TCRdb, limited to in-frame rearrangements. These files lack a portion of the clones; in checked studies, under half of the deficit traces to unresolved V genes, and the cause of the others is not known. In this sample the table shows about 100,000 clones, 82% of which occur a single time. Of the sample, roughly 6.5% falls within the top ten clones.

The receptor comes from a man aged 18 to 30 in good health. Source material: blood. The rearrangement combines TRBV28 with TRBJ1-5; 7 central nucleotides agree with TRBD1. This receptor carries the CDR3 CASSLGQGNQPQHF. The DNA is TGTGCCAGCAGTTTAGGACAGGGCAATCAGCCCCAGCATTTT.